This T cell receptor (beta chain) was sequenced during a study of T cell changes during pregnancy in multiple sclerosis. Unmatched junction bases numbered 3, after V lost 0 bases and J lost 6 bases. The CDR3 is 13 amino acids. The germline gives CDR1 SGHNT, CDR2 YYREEE (reference sequence). Sequenced by immunoSEQ multiplex PCR; TCRdb stores in-frame clones only, minus some. The sample has under 85,000 clones, around nine tenths seen once. V and J are TRBV5-4 and TRBJ2-7; 7 bases agree with TRBD1. The sequence came from a female donor in good health, enrolled as a control in a pregnancy study. The sample consisted of peripheral blood, taken in the third trimester of pregnancy. The CDR3 coding sequence is TGTGCCAGCAGCTTGGGACAGGGAAGCGAGCAGTACTTC. It codes for CASSLGQGSEQYF. Variable domain in full (rest from reference TRBV5-4 and TRBJ2-7): ETGVTQSPTHLIKTRGQQVTLRCSSQSGHNTVSWYQQALGQGPQFIFQYYREEENGRGNFPPRFSGLQFPNYSSELNVNALELDDSALYLCASSLGQGSEQYFGPGTRLTVT.